This T cell receptor beta chain stems from a study of blood T cell repertoires in COVID-19. Whole-study context: COVID-19 samples from acute and convalescent phases originated in the United States, Italy and Spain. T cells, B-cell-depleted T cells, or PBMCs supplied cDNA or gDNA.

Per the authors' pipeline: Reference gene primer amplification gave estimated nucleated cell counts. Sequenced by immunoSEQ multiplex PCR; TCRdb stores in-frame clones only, minus some. That table is the source of V, J and clone size, and D and trimming were worked out from the DNA. This table holds over 100,000 clones, 85% found once. This clone was found once. V lost 2 bases and J 3 bases, leaving 10 bases between the germline ends. Germline CDR1 WSHSY, CDR2 SAAADI. This CDR3 is built from 14 residues. The sequence derives from a man older than 75 with acute or convalescent COVID-19. Material for sequencing was peripheral blood. The V gene is TRBV10-2, the J gene TRBJ1-2; TRBD1 is a possible D gene (6 bases). The chain's CDR3 is CASSEGGGDYGYTF. CDR3 in DNA: TGCGCCAGCAGTGAGGGGGGGGGCGACTATGGCTACACCTTC.